These 32 T cell receptor beta chains share one sample of origin, sequenced in a study of metastatic and nonmetastatic thyroid tumors. All patients reached thyroid surgery having received no treatment beforehand. With MiXCR, TCRdb called clones anew from the PCR reads. The data contain 15,000 to 20,000 clones, 13% of them singletons. Sequencing was carried out using blood. Receptors were obtained from a female donor with papillary thyroid cancer or a benign thyroid nodule (not recorded which). Some clones in this sample may be carry-over from other donors' samples.

This clone was seen ten or more times. V gene TRBV20-1 combines with J gene TRBJ1-6, with D tentatively TRBD1 (5 bases). With 3 bases removed from V and 10 bases from J, the gap between germline ends came to 13 bases. The V gene's germline CDR1 is DFQATT and CDR2 SNEGSKA (reference sequence). The CDR3 has 13 amino acids. CDR3 loop: CSARIQGDSPLHF. CDR3 coding DNA: TGCAGTGCTAGGATCCAGGGAGACTCACCCCTCCACTTT.

This clone came up many times. The J gene is TRBJ2-3, the V gene TRBV6-1; TRBD1 matches 9 bases. Trimming cost V 6 bases and J 3 bases; bases outside gene matches: 10. The CDR3 loop spans 16 amino acids. Germline CDR1 is MNHNS and CDR2 is SASEGT. This CDR3 is CASRTQGARWTDTQYF. Written as DNA, the CDR3 is TGTGCCAGCAGGACACAGGGGGCGCGATGGACAGATACGCAGTATTTT.

Regarding this clone: This may arise from a read error, as a much more abundant clone is one base away. CDR3: CASSFGDEWVIQYF. CDR3 DNA sequence: TGTGCCAGCAGCTTCGGGGATGAGTGGGTCATTCAGTACTTC. The chain combines TRBV5-5 with TRBJ2-4; tentative D call: TRBD2 (5 bases). CDR3 size: 14 residues. Deletions cut 2 bases from V and 9 bases from J, with 15 bases between. Germline V CDR1 and CDR2: SGHKS, YYEKEE (reference sequence). Drawing the rest from reference TRBV5-5 and TRBJ2-4, the complete variable domain is DAGVTQSPTHLIKTRGQQVTLRCSPISGHKSVSWYQQVLGQGPQFIFQYYEKEERGRGNFPDRFSARQFPNYSSELNVNALLLGDSALYLCASSFGDEWVIQYFGAGTRLSVL.

This clone is categorized as medium-sized. The chain carries TRBV6-1 and TRBJ2-7, with TRBD1 as a possible D gene (6 bases). The germline V and J ends were trimmed by 4 bases and 6 bases, with 19 bases remaining between them. The CDR3 extends over 15 amino acids. Germline assignment: CDR1 MNHNS and CDR2 SASEGT. The DNA for the CDR3 is TGTGCCAGCAGTGTCCGTCCAGGGGAGCCCTCCGAGCAGTACTTC. This gives the protein CASSVRPGEPSEQYF.

This clone is medium-sized in the sample. The rearrangement joins TRBV28 to TRBJ1-5, with D possibly matching TRBD1 (5 bases). Trimming removed 3 bases from V and 5 bases from J, with 11 bases in between. The germline V gene encodes CDR1 MDHEN and CDR2 SYDVKM. This CDR3 comprises 14 residues. The CDR3 region has the DNA TGTGCCAGCAGTTTGTCCCAGGGCTATCAGCCCCAGCATTTT. Translation gives CASSLSQGYQPQHF. Full variable domain (outside the CDR3, taken from reference TRBV28 and TRBJ1-5): DVKVTQSSRYLVKRTGEKVFLECVQDMDHENMFWYRQDPGLGLRLIYFSYDVKMKEKGDIPEGYSVSREKKERFSLILESASTNQTSMYLCASSLSQGYQPQHFGDGTRLSIL.

Sample share makes this clone medium-sized. This chain uses TRBV6-5 with TRBJ2-3, with D unresolved. Looked up from germline, CDR1 is MNHEY and CDR2 is SVGAGI. The V end was cut by 0 bases, the J end by 0 bases, with 7 bases between. This CDR3 has 15 amino acids. This chain's CDR3 is CASSYSNPSTDTQYF. As DNA, the CDR3 is TGTGCCAGCAGTTACTCGAACCCAAGCACAGATACGCAGTATTTT.

This clone was detected many times. CDR3 in amino acids: CASSPRLTGETEAFF. CDR3 DNA: TGTGCCAGCTCACCACGGTTGACAGGGGAGACTGAAGCTTTCTTT. V is TRBV18 and J is TRBJ1-1, with 8 nucleotides matching TRBD1. Germline values: CDR1 KGHSH, CDR2 LQKENI. With V trimmed by 1 base and J by 5 bases, 6 bases remained unmatched. This CDR3 is 15 amino acids long.

The rearrangement uses TRBV6-1 and TRBJ2-1; 7 positions match TRBD2. Germline CDR1 reads MNHNS; CDR2 reads SASEGT. The trim removed 1 base at V and 2 bases at J, leaving 5 bases unmatched. CDR3 length: 16 amino acids. The CDR3 DNA reads as TGTGCCAGCAGTGAAGGAGAAGGACTAGCCTACAATGAGCAGTTCTTC. Translating gives CASSEGEGLAYNEQFF.

This clone was observed at least ten times. Compared with germline, one end of the junction differs, possibly owing to a read error. The J gene is TRBJ2-7, the V gene TRBV5-1; D perhaps matches TRBD2 (5 bases). This CDR3 spans 12 amino acids. Germline assignment: CDR1 SGHRS and CDR2 YFSETQ. The DNA for the CDR3 is TGCGCCAGCAGCTTGGATTTTCAGCGGTGGGACTTC. Residues: CASSLDFQRWDF.

This clone has ten or more counts. A read error may account for a junction end that differs from germline. The V and J genes are TRBV7-2 and TRBJ1-2; no firm D call. This CDR3 is built from 12 residues. The germline V gene has CDR1 SGHTA and CDR2 FQGNSA. CDR3 amino acids: CASSLEDLPSFF. DNA of the CDR3: TGTGCCAGCAGCTTAGAGGATCTTCCGTCTTTTTTC. Based on the CDR3 plus reference TRBV7-2 and TRBJ1-2, the full variable domain is GAGVSQSPSNKVTEKGKDVELRCDPISGHTALYWYRQSLGQGLEFLIYFQGNSAPDKSGLPSDRFSAERTGGSVSTLTIQRTQQEDSAVYLCASSLEDLPSFFGSGTRLTVV.

In its sample, this clone was seen many times. The CDR3 DNA sequence: TGTGCCAGCAGAGAAACACGAGCAACTAATGAAAAACTGTTTTTT. It codes for CASRETRATNEKLFF. The genes are TRBV6-1 and TRBJ1-4; D remains unclear. This CDR3 contains 15 residues. Germline-derived CDR1 and CDR2 are MNHNS and SASEGT. The V gene lost 6 bases and the J gene lost 0 bases, with 11 bases spanning the gap.

This chain's CDR3 is CASTPGLADTQYF. The CDR3, as DNA: TGTGCCAGCACCCCGGGACTAGCAGATACGCAGTATTTT. This sequence joins TRBV6-1 and TRBJ2-3; 8 nucleotides line up with TRBD2. This CDR3 region has 13 residues. CDR1 MNHNS and CDR2 SASEGT come from the germline V gene. J lost 4 bases, V lost 7 bases, and 4 bases had no gene match.

This clone came up many times. The chain combines TRBV11-1 with TRBJ2-3; no clear D. Trimming left V 1 base short and J 0 bases short, with 8 bases between. Germline-derived CDR1 and CDR2 are SGHAT and FQDESV (reference sequence). This CDR3 is built from 15 residues. CDR3 protein: CASSLGLTSTDTQYF. In DNA, the CDR3 is TGTGCCAGCAGCTTAGGGTTGACTAGCACAGATACGCAGTATTTT.

This clone was seen repeatedly, ten times or more. This rearrangement joins TRBV12-3 or TRBV12-4 to TRBJ2-5; D is unresolved. Trimming took off 5 bases at V and 10 bases at J, with 14 bases between the two ends. The CDR3 contains 12 residues. The CDR3 DNA sequence: TGTGCCAGCAGTCCCTTGGTGGTGGGCCAGTACTTC. It codes for CASSPLVVGQYF.

V and J are TRBV6-5 and TRBJ2-3; 10 bases are shared with TRBD1. Germline V CDR1 and CDR2: MNHEY, SVGAGI. Germline trimming cut 8 bases from V and 6 bases from J; bases unmatched to any gene: 20. The length of the CDR3 is 18 residues. The CDR3 region is CASLGLLPGDRGPDTQYF. The CDR3 DNA follows: TGTGCCAGCCTTGGCCTCCTCCCGGGGGACAGGGGTCCCGATACGCAGTATTTT.

In its sample, this clone ranks as medium-sized. The chain couples TRBV5-1 to TRBJ1-1; D gene unclear. V was clipped by 6 bases and J by 3 bases, with 15 bases between them. Germline-derived CDR1 and CDR2 are SGHRS and YFSETQ. The CDR3 is made up of 14 amino acids. CDR3: CASTLNLGDTEAFF. The CDR3 DNA reads TGCGCCAGCACCCTGAACCTTGGGGACACTGAAGCTTTCTTT.

This clone was counted ten times or more. The chain employs TRBV7-2 and TRBJ2-7; perhaps TRBD1 as D (6 bases). The germline gives CDR1 SGHTA, CDR2 FQGNSA. This CDR3 has 14 residues. Trimming stripped 5 bases from V and 5 bases from J, with 16 bases between. The CDR3 loop reads CASSIASGVDEQYF. CDR3 nucleotide sequence: TGTGCCAGCAGCATTGCATCAGGGGTCGACGAGCAGTACTTC.

This clone was seen only a few times. V is TRBV12-3 or TRBV12-4 and J is TRBJ2-5; no definite D call. The V gene lost 6 bases and the J gene lost 1 base, with 9 bases spanning the gap. There are 13 residues in the CDR3. CDR3 DNA sequence: TGTGCCAGCAGACCTTCGGGCCAAGAGACCCAGTACTTC. Protein sequence: CASRPSGQETQYF.

The chain carries TRBV5-1 and TRBJ2-3; 8 bases are a match to TRBD2. The length of the CDR3 is 17 residues. The trim removed 1 base at V and 3 bases at J, leaving 10 bases unmatched. CDR1 is SGHRS, CDR2 YFSETQ, per germline. CDR3 sequence (DNA): TGCGCCAGCAGCTTGTACTCTATCGGGAGGGCTACAGATACGCAGTATTTT. Its protein product is CASSLYSIGRATDTQYF.

Sample share makes this clone medium-sized. V usage is TRBV10-3 and J usage is TRBJ1-6; D not resolved. Trimming removed 0 bases at V and 9 bases at J, with 6 bases between. The germline V gene encodes CDR1 ENHRY and CDR2 SYGVKD. The CDR3 spans 13 residues. The CDR3 bases are TGTGCCATCAGTGAGTCGGTGGTTTCACCCCTCCACTTT. This codes for CAISESVVSPLHF.

This clone was observed at least ten times. The V and J genes are TRBV12-3 or TRBV12-4 and TRBJ2-3, with D unresolved. The CDR3 is 18 amino acids. V lost 1 base and J lost 6, with 23 bases in between. This CDR3 is CASSLGTSRVGFGDTQYF. The CDR3 DNA sequence: TGTGCCAGCAGTTTAGGAACCTCCCGGGTGGGCTTCGGGGATACGCAGTATTTT.

This clone was seen ten or more times. In DNA, the CDR3 is TGTGCCAGCAGCCAAGAGCTGACCCTCTATGGCTACACCTTC. It translates to CASSQELTLYGYTF. This chain uses TRBV4-2 with TRBJ1-2; no firm D call. In germline, CDR1 is LGHNA, CDR2 YNFKEQ. The CDR3 consists of 14 residues. V gave up 0 bases and J gave up 4 bases, with 9 bases separating them.

This clone was observed many times. The chain couples TRBV11-3 to TRBJ1-1; TRBD1 might be the D (6 bases). This CDR3 contains 13 residues. Trimming shortened V by 6 bases and J by 6 bases, and 14 bases separated the two germline ends. CDR1 is SGHNT and CDR2 is YENEEA in the germline V gene. The chain's CDR3 is CASSSRGGPEAFF. As DNA, the CDR3 is TGTGCCAGCAGTTCTCGGGGGGGGCCTGAAGCTTTCTTT. The entire variable domain, with the rest obtained from reference TRBV11-3 and TRBJ1-1, is as follows: EAGVVQSPRYKIIEKKQPVAFWCNPISGHNTLYWYLQNLGQGPELLIRYENEEAVDDSQLPKDRFSAERLKGVDSTLKIQPAELGDSAVYLCASSSRGGPEAFFGQGTRLTVV.

The chain couples TRBV9 to TRBJ2-7; D not certain. Germline CDR1 reads SGDLS; CDR2 reads YYNGEE. The V and J ends lost 0 bases and 6 bases respectively, with 7 bases between them. The CDR3 is 12 amino acids. The CDR3 loop reads CASSVGGSEQYF. CDR3 DNA sequence: TGTGCCAGCAGCGTAGGGGGATCCGAGCAGTACTTC. The whole variable domain, remainder taken from reference TRBV9 and TRBJ2-7, is DSGVTQTPKHLITATGQRVTLRCSPRSGDLSVYWYQQSLDQGLQFLIQYYNGEERAKGNILERFSAQQFPDLHSELNLSSLELGDSALYFCASSVGGSEQYFGPGTRLTVT.

Relative to its sample, this clone is large. The rearrangement uses TRBV6-1 and TRBJ2-1; D call uncertain. The CDR3 is 12 residues long. Germline CDR1 and CDR2: MNHNS and SASEGT. The germline V and J ends were trimmed by 0 bases and 8 bases, with 5 bases remaining between them. The DNA of the CDR3 is TGTGCCAGCAGTGAAGCAGGTTATGAGCAGTTCTTC. This codes for CASSEAGYEQFF.

Concerning this clone itself: At one boundary the junction diverges from the germline segment, which might be a read error. This chain joins TRBV6-2 or TRBV6-3 and TRBJ1-1; D is uncertain. CDR1 is MNHEY and CDR2 is SVGEGT in the germline V gene. This CDR3 contains 14 residues. The CDR3 DNA reads as TGCGCCAGCAGTTACGTGGTCAGGAACACTGAAGCTTTCTTT. As protein: CASSYVVRNTEAFF.

This clone was seen many times. The rearrangement uses TRBV6-1 and TRBJ1-6; D is ambiguous. The CDR3 runs 12 residues. V lost 3 bases to trimming and J lost 5 bases, with 2 bases between them. From germline, CDR1 is MNHNS and CDR2 SASEGT. CDR3 coding DNA: TGTGCCAGCAGTGACCATAATTCACCCCTCCACTTT. It is translated as CASSDHNSPLHF.

As concerns this clone: With a much larger clone just one base away, this may be a read error. The chain carries TRBV27 and TRBJ2-5; D perhaps matches TRBD1 (6 bases). This CDR3 is built from 16 residues. CDR1 and CDR2 (germline): MNHEY, SMNVEV (reference sequence). V lost 6 bases, J lost 8 bases, and 25 bases lay in between. The CDR3 sequence: CASSRALQVAGETQYF. The CDR3 bases are TGTGCCAGCAGCCGAGCCCTACAGGTGGCAGGGGAAACCCAGTACTTC.

Sample share makes this clone medium-sized (0.01 to 0.1%). The V and J genes are TRBV28 and TRBJ2-7; no clear D. The ends were cut back, 1 base at V and 3 bases at J, with 7 bases in the middle. Germline CDR1 and CDR2: MDHEN and SYDVKM. The CDR3 has 13 residues. CDR3 coding DNA: TGTGCCAGCAGTTTATTGGATGGCTACGAGCAGTACTTC. It translates to CASSLLDGYEQYF.

Notes on this clone: In this CDR3 the conserved last residue, phenylalanine or tryptophan, is missing, so a read error is likely. This chain uses TRBV7-8 with TRBJ2-5; TRBD2 matches 7 bases. V gave up 1 base and J gave up 2 bases; unmatched junction bases: 4. The V gene's germline CDR1 is SGHVS and CDR2 FQNEAQ. The CDR3 loop spans 15 amino acids. The CDR3, as DNA: TGTGCCAGCAGCTTAGTTCTAGCGGAACAAGAGACCCAGTACTTA. This sequence encodes CASSLVLAEQETQYL.

This sequence joins TRBV20-1 and TRBJ2-3; the D gene is possibly TRBD1 (5 bases). CDR1 and CDR2 (germline): DFQATT, SNEGSKA (reference sequence). The CDR3 is 13 amino acids. The V end lost 3 bases, the J end lost 2 bases, and 9 bases lay between the germline ends. CDR3 sequence: CSASKTDTDTQYF. The CDR3 DNA is TGCAGTGCTAGTAAGACAGACACAGATACGCAGTATTTT.

Within the sample, this clone is medium-sized. V is TRBV28 and J is TRBJ1-5; TRBD1 is a possible D gene (6 bases). The CDR3 consists of 13 residues. Trimming cost V 5 bases and J 5 bases, with 10 bases left between them. Germline CDR1 MDHEN, CDR2 SYDVKM. The CDR3 DNA reads TGTGCCAGCAGTCGGAGGGGGGATCAGCCCCAGCATTTT. Translating it yields CASSRRGDQPQHF. The variable domain in full, with the rest retrieved from reference TRBV28 and TRBJ1-5, is DVKVTQSSRYLVKRTGEKVFLECVQDMDHENMFWYRQDPGLGLRLIYFSYDVKMKEKGDIPEGYSVSREKKERFSLILESASTNQTSMYLCASSRRGDQPQHFGDGTRLSIL.